This T cell receptor beta chain was recovered during a study of cytomegalovirus exposure and HLA in healthy donors. Turning to the study itself: Among about 200 million T cells, an earlier analysis found around 100 million unique TCR beta sequences. Early released data comprised around 80 million unique TCRs from HLA-typed donors.

Findings of the study overall: Within an earlier analysis, most TCR beta V segments proved productive either about 90% or about 30% of the time.

In germline, CDR1 is SGHTA, CDR2 FQGTGA. V lost 3 bases, J lost 7 bases, and 10 bases stayed unmatched. The CDR3 covers 16 residues. Concerning this clone itself: What it recognizes is unknown.

The PCR used 60 Vbeta and 13 Jbeta primers. Profiling relied on immunoSEQ multiplex PCR, and the TCRdb table lists in-frame clones only, not all of them. The repertoire includes some 190,000 clones, about 85% of them detected once, and around 1.6% sits in the top ten. The TCR comes from a woman aged 45-65 years in good health and CMV-seronegative. The chain employs TRBV7-3 and TRBJ2-2; 8 nucleotides match TRBD1. The specimen was PBMCs. The CDR3 DNA reads as TGTGCCAGCAGCTTTGTTCAGGGGGCCGTCGGCGGGGAGCTGTTTTTT. This encodes CASSFVQGAVGGELFF.